The sequence of this T cell receptor (beta chain) was determined in a study of cytomegalovirus exposure and HLA in healthy donors. Points from the study as a whole: What TCR beta sequences reportedly achieved was accurate prediction of HLA-A and HLA-B alleles in most subjects.

The PCR employed 60 Vbeta primers together with 13 Jbeta primers. Measured with immunoSEQ multiplex PCR; TCRdb has only the in-frame clones, and not every one. The sample shows some 98,000 clones, 76% of them seen only once. CDR3 length: 19 amino acids. With 0 bases clipped from V and 2 bases from J, the junction kept 12 bases outside the gene matches. Per germline, CDR1 SGHDT and CDR2 YYEEEE. As regards this clone: Its specificity is unknown.

This chain joins TRBV5-6 and TRBJ2-3; 10 nucleotides agree with TRBD2. The sequenced sample consisted of PBMCs. The source is a man aged 40-49 years in good health and CMV-seronegative. The CDR3: CASSLARDASGGPTDTQYF. CDR3 nucleotide sequence: TGTGCCAGCAGCTTGGCCCGAGACGCTAGCGGGGGACCCACAGATACGCAGTATTTT.